These 8 T cell receptor beta chains were all obtained from the same sample, sequenced in a study of blood T cell repertoires in COVID-19. TCRdb's table, derived via immunoSEQ multiplex PCR, lists solely in-frame clones and lacks some. This table holds 180,000 or so clones, around 85% found once. Material for sequencing was PBMCs or T cells enriched from blood (not recorded which). These receptors all stem from a man aged 35 to 55 who had recovered from COVID-19.

The chain has TRBV7-9 and TRBJ2-3; the match to TRBD1 covers 7 bases. Germline V gene lookup returns CDR1 SEHNR and CDR2 FQNEAQ (reference sequence). Trimming took 5 bases from V and 3 from J; bases not matched to a gene: 11. The CDR3 is 16 residues long. As DNA, the CDR3 is TGTGCCAGCAGCACCTCAAAGACAGGGCGGACAGATACGCAGTATTTT. This sequence encodes CASSTSKTGRTDTQYF.

This sequence joins TRBV9 and TRBJ1-2; TRBD1 matches at 9 bases. This CDR3 contains 16 residues. The V gene's germline CDR1 is SGDLS and CDR2 YYNGEE. Trimming removed 4 bases from V and 3 bases from J; junction bases left unmatched: 10. The CDR3 sequence: CASSPGGRTGDYGYTF. For the CDR3, the DNA is TGTGCCAGCAGCCCCGGGGGCCGGACAGGGGACTATGGCTACACCTTC.

This chain joins TRBV12-5 and TRBJ2-2, with D unresolved. This CDR3 comprises 17 residues. Trimming left V 1 base short and J 0 bases short, with 12 bases between. The germline V gene has CDR1 LGHNT and CDR2 FRNRAP. The DNA for the CDR3 is TGTGCTAGTGGTTTGGGTGGCAGCGACTCGAACACCGGGGAGCTGTTTTTT. This sequence encodes CASGLGGSDSNTGELFF.

The V gene is TRBV6-5, the J gene TRBJ2-1, with D possibly matching TRBD1 (5 bases). Germline values: CDR1 MNHEY, CDR2 SVGAGI. CDR3 size: 14 residues. V lost 6 bases and J 0 bases, leaving 9 bases between the germline ends. The CDR3 loop is CASRGQSSYNEQFF. CDR3 in DNA: TGTGCCAGCAGGGGGCAGAGCTCCTACAATGAGCAGTTCTTC.

The chain has TRBV11-2 and TRBJ2-5; no clear D. V was pared by 4 bases and J by 1 base, with 13 bases between. The CDR3 is made up of 15 amino acids. CDR1 is SGHAT and CDR2 is FQNNGV in the germline V gene. CDR3 loop: CASSSPHGVQETQYF. In nucleotides, the CDR3 is TGTGCCAGCAGCTCCCCCCACGGAGTCCAAGAGACCCAGTACTTC.

About this clone itself: The identical CDR3 is also encoded by other nucleotide sequences in the sample. The genes are TRBV12-3 or TRBV12-4 and TRBJ2-7; no reliable D call. CDR3 size: 11 residues. V was pared by 3 bases and J by 6 bases, with 6 bases between. CDR3 nucleotide sequence: TGTGCCAGCAGTTTCGGCGGCGAGCAGTACTTC. Translated: CASSFGGEQYF.

The chain combines TRBV14 with TRBJ1-1; 7 positions match TRBD1. The V segment lost 4 bases and the J segment 4 bases; nucleotides outside the gene matches: 9. Germline values: CDR1 SGHDN, CDR2 FVKESK. The CDR3 sequence is 15 residues long. CDR3 nucleotides: TGTGCCAGCAGCCTCCCGACAGGGCCGGCCACTGAAGCTTTCTTT. Its protein product is CASSLPTGPATEAFF.

The chain joins TRBV12-3 or TRBV12-4 to TRBJ1-1; D call uncertain. There are 13 residues in the CDR3. Trimming left V 5 bases short and J 6 bases short, with 13 bases between. The CDR3 protein is CASSLGPRAEAFF. The CDR3 DNA reads TGTGCCAGCAGTCTTGGGCCCCGCGCTGAAGCTTTCTTT.